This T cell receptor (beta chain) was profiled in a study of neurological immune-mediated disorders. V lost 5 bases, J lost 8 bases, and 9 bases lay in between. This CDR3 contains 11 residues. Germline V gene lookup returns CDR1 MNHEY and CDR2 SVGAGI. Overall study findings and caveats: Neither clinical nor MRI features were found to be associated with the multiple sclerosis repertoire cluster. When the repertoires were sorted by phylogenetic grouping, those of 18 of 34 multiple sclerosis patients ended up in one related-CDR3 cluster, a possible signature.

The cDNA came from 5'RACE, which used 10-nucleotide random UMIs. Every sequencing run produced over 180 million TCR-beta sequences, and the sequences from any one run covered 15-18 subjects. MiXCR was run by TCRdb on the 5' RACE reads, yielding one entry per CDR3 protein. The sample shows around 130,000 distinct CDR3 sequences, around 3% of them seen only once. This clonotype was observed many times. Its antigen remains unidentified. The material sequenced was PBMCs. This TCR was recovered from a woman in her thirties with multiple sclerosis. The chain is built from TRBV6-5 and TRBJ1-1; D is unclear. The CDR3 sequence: CASSNYREAFF. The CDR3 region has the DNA TGTGCCAGCAGTAACTACAGAGAAGCTTTCTTT.